A single sample is the source of the 25 T cell receptor beta chains below, sequenced in a study of T cells after yellow fever vaccination. A single record per CDR3 protein comes from TCRdb applying MiXCR to the 5' RACE reads. The sample yields roughly 150,000 distinct CDR3 sequences, about 7% seen once. The material sequenced was CD4+ T cells sorted from PBMCs, taken 5 days after the first yellow fever vaccination. The receptors were sampled from a young man who received the YFV17D yellow fever vaccine.

This clonotype was seen ten or more times. The chain uses TRBV4-3 and TRBJ1-1; TRBD1 is a possible D gene (6 bases). CDR3 length: 14 amino acids. Trimming left V 0 bases short and J 8 bases short, with 13 bases between. Germline values: CDR1 LGHNA, CDR2 YSLEER. For the CDR3, the DNA is TGCGCCAGCAGCCAAGAATTCCGGGGGCGGGAAGCTTTCTTT. Protein product: CASSQEFRGREAFF.

Many counts were recorded for this clonotype. This rearrangement joins TRBV4-1 to TRBJ2-7; a weak D match, TRBD2 (6 bases). V was trimmed by 1 base and J by 2 bases, leaving 9 bases between them. The CDR3 runs to 14 residues. Germline-derived CDR1 and CDR2 are MGHRA and YSYEKL. In DNA form, the CDR3 reads TGCGCCAGCAGCCAAGTTGGGGGGACCTACGAGCAGTACGTC. Translating it yields CASSQVGGTYEQYV.

Many counts were recorded for this clonotype. The chain combines TRBV6-1 with TRBJ2-6; D is ambiguous. This CDR3 has 11 residues. The germline V and J ends were trimmed by 5 bases and 6 bases, with 2 bases remaining between them. The germline V gene has CDR1 MNHNS and CDR2 SASEGT. CDR3 region: CASSLANVLTF. As DNA, the CDR3 is TGTGCCAGCAGTCTGGCCAACGTCCTGACTTTC.

This clonotype came up many times. V gene TRBV5-1 combines with J gene TRBJ1-1; TRBD1 agrees at 8 bases. V was pared by 4 bases and J by 0 bases, with 2 bases of the junction left unmatched. There are 14 residues in the CDR3. Germline V gene sequence: CDR1 SGHRS, CDR2 YFSETQ. The chain's CDR3 is CASSQGQVNTEAFF. CDR3 nucleotides: TGCGCCAGCAGCCAGGGACAGGTGAACACTGAAGCTTTCTTT.

This clonotype has at least ten counts. V and J are TRBV11-3 and TRBJ2-1; 7 nucleotides agree with TRBD1. The CDR3 extends over 14 amino acids. The J segment lost 5 bases and the V segment lost 2 bases, leaving 3 bases of the junction unmatched. Germline CDR1 SGHNT, CDR2 YENEEA. CDR3 bases: TGTGCCAGCAGCTTACAGGGGGAAAACAATGAGCAGTTCTTC. Translating it yields CASSLQGENNEQFF.

The chain employs TRBV5-1 and TRBJ1-6; D perhaps matches TRBD1 (5 bases). Germline V lookup: CDR1 SGHRS, CDR2 YFSETQ. Trimming took off 5 bases at V and 9 bases at J, with 15 bases between the two ends. The CDR3 has 14 amino acids. CDR3 amino acids: CASRSSGSTSPLHF. The CDR3 DNA sequence: TGCGCCAGCAGGTCGTCAGGGTCGACTTCACCCCTCCACTTT. Full variable domain (missing parts from reference TRBV5-1 and TRBJ1-6): KAGVTQTPRYLIKTRGQQVTLSCSPISGHRSVSWYQQTPGQGLQFLFEYFSETQRNKGNFPGRFSGRQFSNSRSEMNVSTLELGDSALYLCASRSSGSTSPLHFGNGTRLTVT.

This clonotype was seen a handful of times. The chain combines TRBV12-5 with TRBJ1-1; D remains ambiguous. Trimming stripped 7 bases from V and 0 bases from J, with 6 bases between. The germline V gene has CDR1 LGHNT and CDR2 FRNRAP. This CDR3 is 12 amino acids long. In DNA form, the CDR3 reads TGTGCTAGTGCCGCGTTGAACACTGAAGCTTTCTTT. Translated, it gives CASAALNTEAFF.

This clonotype was detected ten times or more. The J gene is TRBJ1-1, the V gene TRBV20-1, with D perhaps TRBD1 (6 bases). V lost 3 bases and J 5 bases, leaving 19 bases between the germline ends. The germline V gene has CDR1 DFQATT and CDR2 SNEGSKA (reference sequence). CDR3 length equals 15 residues. In DNA, the CDR3 is TGCAGTGCTAGCCATACGGACAGCTTGGGGACTGAAGCTTTCTTT. Protein product: CSASHTDSLGTEAFF.

This clonotype was seen a few times. The V call is TRBV19, the J call TRBJ1-6; 8 positions match TRBD1. V trimming: 7 bases; J trimming: 10 bases; junction bases outside the gene matches: 6. CDR3 length: 13 residues. Germline CDR1 reads LNHDA; CDR2 reads SQIVND (reference sequence). The CDR3 nucleotides are TGTGCCAGTAACCAGGGGGCGCGATCACCCCTCCACTTT. It specifies CASNQGARSPLHF.

V is TRBV23-1 and J is TRBJ2-7; 7 bases agree with TRBD1. TRBV23-1 is identified as an open reading frame with a role that is uncertain. The length of the CDR3 is 22 residues. Trimming cost V 0 bases and J 7 bases; bases outside gene matches: 30. In DNA form, the CDR3 reads TGCGCCAGCAGTCAATCTTATTTGCCCCAAGGGGGACCCGAGGACAGGTTGGAAGAGCAGTACTTC. As protein: CASSQSYLPQGGPEDRLEEQYF.

Many counts were recorded for this clonotype. The V gene is TRBV4-3, the J gene TRBJ2-7, with a weak D call TRBD1 (9 bases). The V and J ends lost 4 bases and 3 bases respectively, with 28 bases between them. Looked up from germline, CDR1 is LGHNA and CDR2 is YSLEER. This CDR3 spans 19 amino acids. CDR3 sequence (DNA): TGCGCCAGCAGCCCCTATAGCGGGACAGGGACCGTTAGGGGCTACGAGCAGTACTTC. As protein: CASSPYSGTGTVRGYEQYF.

This clonotype has a count of ten or more. The chain carries TRBV27 and TRBJ1-2, with 9 nucleotides matching TRBD1. V shed 6 bases, J shed 7 bases, and the junction held 6 bases outside the gene matches. CDR1 and CDR2 from the germline V gene are MNHEY and SMNVEV (reference sequence). This CDR3 has 13 residues. CDR3 in DNA: TGTGCCAGCAGGACCGGGACAGGGTTTGGCTACACCTTC. Translation gives CASRTGTGFGYTF.

This clonotype appeared many times. The rearrangement joins TRBV20-1 to TRBJ2-2, with unresolved D. V was clipped by 0 bases and J by 6 bases, with 20 bases between them. Germline CDR1 DFQATT, CDR2 SNEGSKA (reference sequence). The length of the CDR3 is 17 residues. CDR3 sequence reads: CSARDPLPRVGPGELFF. As DNA, the CDR3 is TGCAGTGCTAGAGATCCCCTCCCTAGGGTCGGCCCCGGGGAGCTGTTTTTT.

As regards this clonotype: Being one base from a much bigger clone, this may be a read error. The chain links TRBV6-2 or TRBV6-3 to TRBJ2-1; D is possibly TRBD2 (7 bases). V dropped 7 bases and J dropped 2 bases, with 18 bases sitting between them. Per germline, CDR1 MNHEY and CDR2 SVGEGT. The CDR3 totals 16 residues. CDR3 sequence: CASTTFDGGPYNEQFF. CDR3 nucleotides: TGTGCCAGCACTACCTTTGACGGGGGGCCCTACAATGAGCAGTTCTTC.

The CDR3 DNA reads as TGTGCCAGCAGCTTATTGGGGGCCGCCACAGATACGCAGTATTTT. This gives the protein CASSLLGAATDTQYF. The chain has TRBV7-6 and TRBJ2-3, with a weak D call TRBD1 (6 bases). Germline lookup yields CDR1 SGHVS and CDR2 FNYEAQ. The CDR3 is 15 residues long. Deletions cut 2 bases from V and 2 bases from J, with 11 bases between.

This clonotype came up a few times. This rearrangement joins TRBV5-1 to TRBJ1-1; D not resolved. Germline V gene sequence: CDR1 SGHRS, CDR2 YFSETQ. The CDR3 is 14 residues long. Deletions cut 0 bases from V and 1 base from J, with 7 bases between. The CDR3 DNA sequence: TGCGCCAGCAGCTTGGACAGCACGAACACTGAAGCTTTCTTT. Its protein is CASSLDSTNTEAFF.

The sample holds many counts of this clonotype. The chain recombines TRBV5-5 with TRBJ1-1, with D possibly TRBD1 on 6 matching bases. Per the germline V gene, CDR1 is SGHKS and CDR2 is YYEKEE (reference sequence). Trimming left V 0 bases short and J 6 bases short, with 9 bases between. The CDR3 contains 13 residues. Here the CDR3 reads CASSLDRAAEAFF. CDR3 DNA: TGTGCCAGCAGCTTGGACAGGGCCGCTGAAGCTTTCTTT.

This clonotype was found many times. V usage is TRBV3-1 and J usage is TRBJ1-2; TRBD1 might be the D (6 bases). Trimming took 4 bases from V and 6 from J, leaving 12 bases between them. CDR1 is LGHDT and CDR2 is YNNKEL in the germline V gene (reference sequence). The CDR3 runs to 13 residues. This CDR3 is CASSPSGAHGYTF. In DNA, the CDR3 is TGTGCCAGCAGCCCGTCAGGGGCCCATGGCTACACCTTC.

This clonotype was observed at least ten times. V gene TRBV12-3 or TRBV12-4 combines with J gene TRBJ1-6; D is unclear. CDR3 length: 16 amino acids. With 7 bases removed from V and 5 bases from J, the gap between germline ends came to 18 bases. CDR3 amino acids: CASTPALGSNNSPLHF. The CDR3 region has the DNA TGTGCCAGCACTCCCGCTTTGGGCAGTAATAATTCACCCCTCCACTTT.

The rearrangement joins TRBV20-1 to TRBJ2-7; unclear D gene. Trimming cost V 1 base and J 4 bases, with 11 bases left between them. Germline CDR1 and CDR2: DFQATT and SNEGSKA (reference sequence). The CDR3 runs 13 residues. The CDR3 DNA follows: TGCAGTGCTAGAGTCCCAGACTTATACGAGCAGTACTTC. Amino acids: CSARVPDLYEQYF.

This clonotype has just a few counts. The rearrangement uses TRBV9 and TRBJ2-3, with a weak D call TRBD2 (5 bases). The germline V and J ends were trimmed by 0 bases and 4 bases, with 15 bases remaining between them. This CDR3 contains 16 residues. Germline CDR1 reads SGDLS; CDR2 reads YYNGEE. The CDR3 region has the DNA TGTGCCAGCAGCGTAGAGGGTCTAGCTAGGTCAGATACGCAGTATTTT. It translates to CASSVEGLARSDTQYF.

This clonotype occurred many times. The chain joins TRBV5-5 to TRBJ1-5, with TRBD1 as a possible D gene (5 bases). The V gene's germline CDR1 is SGHKS and CDR2 YYEKEE (reference sequence). With 0 bases removed from V and 7 bases from J, the gap between germline ends came to 8 bases. The CDR3 extends over 13 amino acids. The CDR3 is CASSLEWGQPQHF. The CDR3 DNA sequence: TGTGCCAGCAGCTTGGAGTGGGGCCAGCCCCAGCATTTT.

The chain employs TRBV29-1 and TRBJ1-5; weak D call: TRBD1 (5 bases). The CDR3 is 14 residues long. Trimming shortened V by 6 bases and J by 5 bases, and 17 bases separated the two germline ends. Germline CDR1 and CDR2: SQVTM and ANQGSEA. CDR3 nucleotide sequence: TGCAGCGTCGCTCCCGGGACCTTGGATCAGCCCCAGCATTTT. Its protein product is CSVAPGTLDQPQHF.

This clonotype was observed a few times. The chain is built from TRBV6-5 and TRBJ1-5, with D tentatively TRBD1 (5 bases). The CDR3 is 14 residues long. Germline CDR1 is MNHEY and CDR2 is SVGAGI. Between the trimmed V and J ends, which lost 2 bases and 16 bases, there was a span of 21 bases. The CDR3: CASSYGQGGGIEHF. The CDR3, as DNA: TGTGCCAGCAGTTACGGGCAGGGTGGGGGTATAGAACATTTT.

The chain joins TRBV20-1 to TRBJ2-2, with D possibly being TRBD1 or TRBD2 (7 bases each). The ends were cut back, 0 bases at V and 4 bases at J, with 15 bases in the middle. The CDR3 has 16 amino acids. The V gene's germline CDR1 is DFQATT and CDR2 SNEGSKA (reference sequence). DNA for the CDR3: TGCAGTGCTAGAGATCTCAGGGGGGGCATCACCGGGGAGCTGTTTTTT. Translating gives CSARDLRGGITGELFF.